The T cell receptor (beta chain) described here comes from a study of T cell responses to AZD1222 COVID-19 vaccine. Overall study findings and caveats: Scientists sampled the repertoires only once the peak T cell response had passed. Baseline testing showed seropositivity in only six AZD1222 recipients.

CDR3 length equals 15 residues. Germline-derived CDR1 and CDR2 are MNHEY and SVGEGT. V dropped 3 bases and J dropped 4; count of bases not matched to a gene: 8. Data came from immunoSEQ multiplex PCR; TCRdb stores just in-frame clones and leaves some out. The table has some 100,000 clones, more than 75% seen once. Doses given second, at about 4 or about 12 weeks, were pooled. In regard to this clone: Its target is unknown.

This sequence was found in an adult who received the AZD1222 COVID-19 vaccine. The sample in question was peripheral blood, obtained 28 days after the second AZD1222 dose. This sequence joins TRBV6-2 or TRBV6-3 and TRBJ1-2; 7 bases match TRBD1. The DNA for the CDR3 is TGTGCCAGCAGTTATGAACTGACAGGGACCTATGGCTACACCTTC. Residues: CASSYELTGTYGYTF.